A single sample is the source of the 32 T cell receptor beta chains below, sequenced in a study of shared clonotypes between healthy human individuals. The repertoire was sequenced with immunoSEQ multiplex PCR; TCRdb's copy has only in-frame clones and lacks some. The sample holds 600,000 to 750,000 clones, 90% seen once. Material for sequencing was memory CD8+ T cells from PBMCs. Regarding subset: CD45RO+ cells pooled with CCR7-negative TemRA cells. All receptors come from a young man in good health. Some clones in this sample may be carry-over from other donors' samples.

This sequence joins TRBV15 and TRBJ1-5; 8 positions match TRBD1. V was pared by 3 bases and J by 7 bases, with 5 bases of the junction left unmatched. The germline V gene encodes CDR1 LNHNV and CDR2 YYDKDF (reference sequence). The CDR3 totals 14 residues. The CDR3 protein is CATSSGQGGQPQHF. The CDR3 nucleotides read TGTGCCACCAGCAGCGGACAGGGTGGGCAGCCCCAGCATTTT.

The V call is TRBV4-1, the J call TRBJ1-4, with D unresolved. This CDR3 contains 17 residues. V was shortened by 1 base and J by 0 bases, with 12 bases between the two germline ends. Per the germline V gene, CDR1 is MGHRA and CDR2 is YSYEKL. The CDR3 DNA reads TGCGCCAGCAGCCAAGTGAAAGGTTCTCCAACTAATGAAAAACTGTTTTTT. This sequence encodes CASSQVKGSPTNEKLFF.

This chain joins TRBV4-2 and TRBJ1-1, with D perhaps TRBD1 (6 bases). Germline CDR1 and CDR2: LGHNA and YNFKEQ. The CDR3 contains 16 residues. The ends were cut back, 4 bases at V and 3 bases at J, with 18 bases in the middle. The CDR3, as DNA: TGTGCCAGCAGCCCTGGGCGGGGGCGGTTTGACACTGAAGCTTTCTTT. Encoded protein: CASSPGRGRFDTEAFF.

The chain joins TRBV9 to TRBJ2-5; the match to TRBD2 covers 9 bases. The V segment lost 0 bases and the J segment 3 bases; nucleotides outside the gene matches: 3. Germline V CDR1 and CDR2: SGDLS, YYNGEE. The CDR3 sequence is 15 residues long. CDR3 loop: CASSVGVAGEETQYF. Written as DNA, the CDR3 is TGTGCCAGCAGCGTAGGAGTAGCGGGAGAAGAGACCCAGTACTTC.

The genes are TRBV7-9 and TRBJ1-2, with D possibly being TRBD1 (5 bases). This CDR3 has 17 amino acids. Germline CDR1 SEHNR, CDR2 FQNEAQ (reference sequence). V was clipped by 8 bases and J by 4 bases, with 26 bases between them. CDR3 in DNA: TGTGCCAGCCTACATATCTTAGCCGTGCAGGGAGGCTATGGCTACACCTTC. Residues: CASLHILAVQGGYGYTF.

V and J are TRBV5-4 and TRBJ2-7; 7 positions match TRBD2. The CDR3 length is 13 residues. Losses at the gene ends were 2 bases for V and 6 bases for J; bases not matched to a gene: 5. The V gene's germline CDR1 is SGHNT and CDR2 YYREEE (reference sequence). CDR3 in amino acids: CASSLRLASEQYF. The CDR3, as DNA: TGTGCCAGCAGCTTAAGACTAGCAAGCGAGCAGTACTTC.

V and J are TRBV5-8 and TRBJ2-7, with unresolved D. V dropped 3 bases and J dropped 3 bases, with 10 bases sitting between them. This CDR3 is built from 13 residues. CDR1 and CDR2 (germline): SGHTS, YDEGEE. The CDR3 sequence: CASSSRVVYEQYF. The CDR3 DNA reads as TGTGCCAGCAGCTCTAGGGTTGTCTACGAGCAGTACTTC. Full variable domain (outside the CDR3, taken from reference TRBV5-8 and TRBJ2-7): EAGVTQSPTHLIKTRGQQATLRCSPISGHTSVYWYQQALGLGLQFLLWYDEGEERNRGNFPPRFSGRQFPNYSSELNVNALELEDSALYLCASSSRVVYEQYFGPGTRLTVT.

This rearrangement joins TRBV19 to TRBJ2-1; 8 bases line up with TRBD1. The CDR3 loop spans 17 amino acids. Germline lookup yields CDR1 LNHDA and CDR2 SQIVND (reference sequence). J was trimmed by 9 bases and V by 1 base; bases with no gene match: 14. As DNA, the CDR3 is TGTGCCAGTAGTATAGGCACGGACAGGGCGGTTCGTGGTGAGCAGTTCTTC. It codes for CASSIGTDRAVRGEQFF.

This rearrangement joins TRBV6-6 to TRBJ1-3; no definite D call. CDR3 length equals 15 residues. Deletions cut 7 bases from V and 0 bases from J, with 13 bases between. The germline CDR1 and CDR2 sequences are MNHNY and SVGAGI (reference sequence). The CDR3 here is CASTNTGYSGNTIYF. CDR3 sequence (DNA): TGTGCCAGCACCAATACCGGCTACTCTGGAAACACCATATATTTT.

In its sample, this clone was seen many times. The chain is built from TRBV27 and TRBJ1-5; maybe TRBD1 (6 bases). Germline CDR1 and CDR2: MNHEY and SMNVEV (reference sequence). Between the trimmed V and J ends, which lost 2 bases and 6 bases, there was a span of 14 bases. This CDR3 comprises 15 residues. The CDR3 region has the DNA TGTGCCAGCAGTTTAGTGGGACAAAGTGCTCAGCCCCAGCATTTT. Amino acids: CASSLVGQSAQPQHF.

This rearrangement joins TRBV19 to TRBJ2-7; tentative D call: TRBD2 (6 bases). The CDR3 has 13 amino acids. V was shortened by 5 bases and J by 2 bases, with 10 bases between the two germline ends. The V gene's germline CDR1 is LNHDA and CDR2 SQIVND (reference sequence). The CDR3 region is CASSSGDPYEQYF. The CDR3 DNA is TGTGCCAGTAGTTCGGGGGACCCCTACGAGCAGTACTTC.

The gene calls are TRBV6-6 and TRBJ1-2; D unclear. CDR1 is MNHNY, CDR2 SVGAGI, per germline (reference sequence). The CDR3 is 10 amino acids. Trimming cost V 10 bases and J 8 bases, with 11 bases left between them. The DNA of the CDR3 is TGTGCCACCCTTACTCAGGGCTACACCTTC. Its protein product is CATLTQGYTF.

V gene TRBV6-5 combines with J gene TRBJ2-3; D possibly matches TRBD1 or TRBD2 (5 bases each). Between the trimmed V and J ends, which lost 7 bases and 6 bases, there was a span of 14 bases. The CDR3 sequence is 13 residues long. Germline V gene data show CDR1 as MNHEY and CDR2 as SVGAGI. This chain's CDR3 is CASTPRDGDTQYF. CDR3 bases: TGTGCCAGCACCCCCAGGGACGGTGATACGCAGTATTTT.

J is TRBJ1-4 and V is TRBV6-5; TRBD1 is a possible D gene (5 bases). Trimming took off 2 bases at V and 0 bases at J, with 7 bases between the two ends. Per germline, CDR1 MNHEY and CDR2 SVGAGI. The length of the CDR3 is 15 residues. For the CDR3, the DNA is TGTGCCAGCAGTTACGGGGCAGCAACTAATGAAAAACTGTTTTTT. Protein: CASSYGAATNEKLFF.

This clone has a single count. This rearrangement joins TRBV9 to TRBJ2-3; TRBD1 or TRBD2 may be the D gene (5 bases each). V was shortened by 4 bases and J by 0 bases, with 12 bases between the two germline ends. CDR3 length: 15 amino acids. Germline values: CDR1 SGDLS, CDR2 YYNGEE. DNA of the CDR3: TGTGCCAGCAGCTCGGGACGGATGAGCACAGATACGCAGTATTTT. Protein product: CASSSGRMSTDTQYF.

V usage is TRBV7-9 and J usage is TRBJ1-2, with D perhaps TRBD1 (5 bases). Trimming removed 5 bases at V and 6 bases at J, with 19 bases between. CDR1 is SEHNR, CDR2 FQNEAQ, per germline (reference sequence). This CDR3 contains 15 residues. The CDR3 sequence: CASSQGRGNTNGYTF. The CDR3 DNA sequence: TGTGCCAGCAGCCAAGGGCGGGGCAATACGAATGGCTACACCTTC.

The chain couples TRBV2 to TRBJ2-3; D is ambiguous. Germline-derived CDR1 and CDR2 are SNHLY and FYNNEI. V shed 7 bases and J shed 1 base, with 21 bases lying between them. The CDR3 has 17 amino acids. This CDR3 is CASKVIPPSLGTDTQYF. The CDR3 nucleotides read TGTGCCAGCAAAGTCATTCCCCCTAGTCTGGGCACAGATACGCAGTATTTT.

This chain links TRBV19 with TRBJ2-5; D tentatively reads TRBD1 or TRBD2 (6 bases each). The CDR3 has 16 residues. From germline, CDR1 is LNHDA and CDR2 SQIVND (reference sequence). V lost 7 bases to trimming and J lost 5 bases, with 23 bases between them. The CDR3 here is CASTSNHDGGAETQYF. CDR3 sequence (DNA): TGTGCCAGTACCTCCAATCATGACGGGGGCGCGGAGACCCAGTACTTC.

The chain uses TRBV7-9 and TRBJ2-7; 10 nucleotides agree with TRBD1. CDR1 and CDR2 from the germline V gene are SEHNR and FQNEAQ (reference sequence). The CDR3 extends over 13 amino acids. V shed 6 bases, J shed 5 bases, and the junction held 4 bases outside the gene matches. In nucleotides, the CDR3 is TGTGCCAGCAGGGGACAGGGGTCCCACGAGCAGTACTTC. Translating it yields CASRGQGSHEQYF.

In this sample, this clone turned up once. Distinct nucleotide sequences in the sample also encode this CDR3. This chain joins TRBV9 and TRBJ2-1, with TRBD1 matching over 7 bases. Trimming cost V 0 bases and J 2 bases; bases outside gene matches: 2. The CDR3 loop spans 15 amino acids. Looked up from germline, CDR1 is SGDLS and CDR2 is YYNGEE. The DNA for the CDR3 is TGTGCCAGCAGCGTAGGGACAGGTCCCTACAATGAGCAGTTCTTC. It is translated as CASSVGTGPYNEQFF.

V and J are TRBV5-1 and TRBJ2-7; 9 bases agree with TRBD2. The length of the CDR3 is 15 residues. Germline values: CDR1 SGHRS, CDR2 YFSETQ. Trimming removed 4 bases from V and 1 base from J; junction bases left unmatched: 6. CDR3 nucleotides: TGCGCCAGCAGCAACCCTCTAGCGGGATCCTACGAGCAGTACTTC. Translation: CASSNPLAGSYEQYF.

This rearrangement joins TRBV9 to TRBJ2-2, with D perhaps TRBD1 (6 bases). Trimming pared 3 bases from V and 2 bases from J, leaving 14 bases between. The CDR3 sequence is 16 residues long. CDR1 is SGDLS and CDR2 is YYNGEE in the germline V gene. CDR3 protein: CASSADGQRNTGELFF. CDR3 sequence (DNA): TGTGCCAGCAGCGCTGACGGACAGCGAAACACCGGGGAGCTGTTTTTT. Based on the CDR3 plus reference TRBV9 and TRBJ2-2, the full variable domain is DSGVTQTPKHLITATGQRVTLRCSPRSGDLSVYWYQQSLDQGLQFLIQYYNGEERAKGNILERFSAQQFPDLHSELNLSSLELGDSALYFCASSADGQRNTGELFFGEGSRLTVL.

On this clone itself: At one of its ends the junction is not consistent with the germline gene, which may arise from a read error. The rearrangement joins TRBV11-2 to TRBJ2-3, with D hard to call. Looked up from germline, CDR1 is SGHAT and CDR2 is FQNNGV. The CDR3 extends over 13 amino acids. CDR3 in amino acids: CASSIEPTDTQYF. The CDR3, as DNA: TGTGCCAGCAGCATAGAGCCCACAGATACGCAGTATTTT. The full variable domain, its missing parts supplied by reference TRBV11-2 and TRBJ2-3, is EAGVAQSPRYKIIEKRQSVAFWCNPISGHATLYWYQQILGQGPKLLIQFQNNGVVDDSQLPKDRFSAERLKGVDSTLKIQPAKLEDSAVYLCASSIEPTDTQYFGPGTRLTVL.

The V gene is TRBV6-5, the J gene TRBJ1-2; no definite D call. Trimming shortened V by 1 base and J by 6 bases, and 9 bases separated the two germline ends. Germline values: CDR1 MNHEY, CDR2 SVGAGI. The CDR3 is 13 amino acids. The CDR3 nucleotides read TGTGCCAGCAGTTACTGGGGTAGCGATGGCTACACCTTC. Translation: CASSYWGSDGYTF.

This clone occurred once. This chain links TRBV7-9 with TRBJ2-1; D ambiguous. Trimming shortened V by 6 bases and J by 2 bases, and 14 bases separated the two germline ends. This CDR3 region has 15 residues. In germline, CDR1 is SEHNR, CDR2 FQNEAQ (reference sequence). The CDR3 DNA follows: TGTGCCAGCAGGAACAGTTCGGCGGCCTACAATGAGCAGTTCTTC. It encodes CASRNSSAAYNEQFF.

This clone was detected only a few times. The genes are TRBV28 and TRBJ2-1; TRBD2 aligns across 13 bases. V lost 3 bases and J lost 8; bases outside the gene matches: 22. CDR1 and CDR2 from the germline V gene are MDHEN and SYDVKM. There are 21 residues in the CDR3. The CDR3 DNA sequence: TGTGCCAGCAGTTTCTATATCGGGACTAGCGGGACACCCGCATCTCCTCATGAGCAGTTCTTC. Residues: CASSFYIGTSGTPASPHEQFF.

This clone was seen once. The V call is TRBV7-9, the J call TRBJ2-1; the D gene is possibly TRBD1 (5 bases). Germline assignment: CDR1 SEHNR and CDR2 FQNEAQ (reference sequence). Trimming cost V 5 bases and J 0 bases, with 11 bases left between them. The CDR3 runs 15 residues. The CDR3 DNA reads as TGTGCCAGCAGCCCCCCTGACAGCTCCTACAATGAGCAGTTCTTC. It codes for CASSPPDSSYNEQFF.

This chain links TRBV11-2 with TRBJ2-2; either TRBD1 or TRBD2 may fit D (6 bases each). Trimming left V 2 bases short and J 6 bases short, with 16 bases between. The CDR3 is made up of 16 amino acids. Germline V CDR1 and CDR2: SGHAT, FQNNGV. The chain's CDR3 is CASSLSLKGGSGELFF. DNA of the CDR3: TGTGCCAGCAGCTTATCCCTAAAAGGGGGGTCCGGGGAGCTGTTTTTT.

The chain links TRBV7-8 to TRBJ2-5; TRBD2 is a possible D gene (5 bases). V shed 3 bases and J shed 2 bases, with 10 bases lying between them. From germline, CDR1 is SGHVS and CDR2 FQNEAQ. The CDR3 has 14 amino acids. The CDR3 sequence: CASSLVDLQETQYF. The CDR3 DNA reads as TGTGCCAGCAGCTTGGTGGACTTACAAGAGACCCAGTACTTC.

The J gene is TRBJ1-2, the V gene TRBV29-1; D is unresolved. The germline CDR1 and CDR2 sequences are SQVTM and ANQGSEA. V gave up 0 bases and J gave up 6 bases, with 17 bases separating them. CDR3 size: 15 residues. This chain's CDR3 is CSVEDMYPGRNGYTF. DNA for the CDR3: TGCAGCGTTGAAGATATGTATCCGGGGAGGAATGGCTACACCTTC.

The chain combines TRBV5-1 with TRBJ1-2; 9 bases agree with TRBD1. Germline values: CDR1 SGHRS, CDR2 YFSETQ. The junction had 9 bases not matched to a gene; V was cut back by 5 bases and J by 7 bases. The CDR3 runs 14 residues. The CDR3 loop reads CASRPDRGGVGYTF. As DNA, the CDR3 is TGCGCCAGCAGACCGGACAGGGGAGGGGTTGGCTACACCTTC.

This clone has a handful of counts. The genes are TRBV19 and TRBJ1-1; 8 bases match TRBD1. The CDR3 has 14 amino acids. Unmatched junction bases numbered 4, after V lost 2 bases and J lost 5 bases. CDR1 and CDR2 (germline): LNHDA, SQIVND (reference sequence). The CDR3 loop is CASSIQGARTEAFF. The CDR3 DNA follows: TGTGCCAGTAGTATACAGGGGGCGCGGACTGAAGCTTTCTTT.